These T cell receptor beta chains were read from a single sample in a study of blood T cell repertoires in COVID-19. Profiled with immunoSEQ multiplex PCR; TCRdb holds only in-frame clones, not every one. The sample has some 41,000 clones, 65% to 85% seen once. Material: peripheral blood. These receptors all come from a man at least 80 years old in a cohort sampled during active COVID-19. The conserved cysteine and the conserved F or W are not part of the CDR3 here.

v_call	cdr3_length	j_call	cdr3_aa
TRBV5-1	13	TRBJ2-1	ASSISGPYGNEQF
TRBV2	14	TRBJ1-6	ASSDRASSYNSPLH
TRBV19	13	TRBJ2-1	ASSRSGGLYNEQF
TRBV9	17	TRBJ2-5	ATETTSGGAGAEVESQY
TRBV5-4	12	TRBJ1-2	ASSPTRSLGGYT
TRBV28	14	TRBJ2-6	ASTIGGGSGANVLT
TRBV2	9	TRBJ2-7	ASIVYHEQY
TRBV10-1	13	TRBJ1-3	ASSDPGQAGNTIY
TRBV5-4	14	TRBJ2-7	ASSSGGKRGATEQY
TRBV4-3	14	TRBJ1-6	ASSQSVGTGNSPLH
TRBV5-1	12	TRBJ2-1	ASSLDARGNEQF
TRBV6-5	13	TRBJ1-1	ASSYQGNMNTEAF
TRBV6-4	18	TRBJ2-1	ATSLPSQGLSYAQNNEQF
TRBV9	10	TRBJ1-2	ASSVGGSGYT
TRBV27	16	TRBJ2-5	ASSLSRWRGGPQETQY
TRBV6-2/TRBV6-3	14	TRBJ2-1	ASSDQLAGDYNEQF
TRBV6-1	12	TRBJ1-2	ASSDGQRLYGYT
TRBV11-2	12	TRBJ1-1	ASSLSPGQTEAF
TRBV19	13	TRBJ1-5	ATETDRGFNQPQH
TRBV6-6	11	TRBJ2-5	ASSDRGQETQY
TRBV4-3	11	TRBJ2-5	ASSQVPGETQY
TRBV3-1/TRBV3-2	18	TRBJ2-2	ASSQAKGTRTAPNTGELF
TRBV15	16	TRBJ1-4	ATSRGDRAIATNEKLF
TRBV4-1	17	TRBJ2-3	ASEGLGTSGGGTADTQY
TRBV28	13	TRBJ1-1	ASRPPGAGDTEAF
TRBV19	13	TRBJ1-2	ASKKDSRRNYGYT
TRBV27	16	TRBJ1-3	ASSSLPPRVGSGNTIY
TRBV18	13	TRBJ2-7	ASSRTGDRTYEQY
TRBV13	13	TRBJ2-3	ASSLGGLVGDTQY
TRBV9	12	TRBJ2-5	ASSLGTAGETQY
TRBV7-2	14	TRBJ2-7	ASSPGTGVSTYEQY
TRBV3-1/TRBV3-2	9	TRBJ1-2	ASSHLYGYT
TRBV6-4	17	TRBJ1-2	ASRVGTGTNGPSNYGYT
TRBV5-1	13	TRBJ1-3	ASSLAAYSGNTIY
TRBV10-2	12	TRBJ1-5	ASSESSGFQPQH
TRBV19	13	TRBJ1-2	ASSDGQGNLRGYT
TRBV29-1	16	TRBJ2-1	SVRLAGRVLSSYNEQF
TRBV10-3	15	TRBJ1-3	AIGNPPGQGALNTIY
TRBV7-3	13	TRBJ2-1	ASSLSAGAYNEQF
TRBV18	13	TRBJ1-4	ASSPGTRGGEKLF
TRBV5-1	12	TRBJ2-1	ASSELTGDNEQF
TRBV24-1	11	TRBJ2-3	ATSDRATDTQY
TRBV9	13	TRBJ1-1	ASSVEEGANTEAF
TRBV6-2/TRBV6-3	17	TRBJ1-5	ASSPTDRVSLYSNQPQH
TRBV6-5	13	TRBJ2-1	ASSSLAGSYNEQF
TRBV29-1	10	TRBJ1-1	SVEQMNTEAF
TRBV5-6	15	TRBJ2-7	ASSHSKRSRGSGEQY
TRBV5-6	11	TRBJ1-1	ASRGGGNTEAF
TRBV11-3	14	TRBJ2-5	ASSPPPSQGVETQY
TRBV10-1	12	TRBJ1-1	ASSESRGIPEAF
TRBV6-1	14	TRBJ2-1	ASSVMGEGIHNEQF
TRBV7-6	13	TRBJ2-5	ASSQPGQGQETQY
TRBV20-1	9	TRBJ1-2	SARTGEGYT
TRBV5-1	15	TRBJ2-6	ASSSGDYSSGANVLT
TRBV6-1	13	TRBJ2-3	ASRNSGRGTDTQY
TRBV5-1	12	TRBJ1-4	ASSSQGAEEKLF
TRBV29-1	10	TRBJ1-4	SVVTRDEKLF
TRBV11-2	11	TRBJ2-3	ASSLVTSGTQY
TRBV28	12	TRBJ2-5	ASRTIGGGGTQY